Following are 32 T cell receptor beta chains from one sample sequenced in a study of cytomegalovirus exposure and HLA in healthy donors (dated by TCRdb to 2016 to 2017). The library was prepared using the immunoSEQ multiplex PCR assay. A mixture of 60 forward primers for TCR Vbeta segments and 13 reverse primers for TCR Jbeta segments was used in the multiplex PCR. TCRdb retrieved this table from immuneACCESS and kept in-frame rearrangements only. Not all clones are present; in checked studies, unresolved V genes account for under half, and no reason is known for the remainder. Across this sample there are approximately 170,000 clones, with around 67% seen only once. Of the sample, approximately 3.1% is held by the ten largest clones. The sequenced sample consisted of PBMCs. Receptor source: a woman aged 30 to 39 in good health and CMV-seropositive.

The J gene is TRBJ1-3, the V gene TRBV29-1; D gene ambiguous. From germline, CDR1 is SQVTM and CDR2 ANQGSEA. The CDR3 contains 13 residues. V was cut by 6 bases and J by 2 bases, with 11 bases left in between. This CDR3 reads CSVVLGAGNTIYF. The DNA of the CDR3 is TGCAGCGTAGTACTCGGGGCTGGAAACACCATATATTTT.

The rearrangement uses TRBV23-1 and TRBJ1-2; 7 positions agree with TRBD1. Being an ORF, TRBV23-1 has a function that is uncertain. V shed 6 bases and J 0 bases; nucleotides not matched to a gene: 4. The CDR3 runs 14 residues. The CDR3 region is CASRGQTANYGYTF. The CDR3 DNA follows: TGCGCCAGCAGGGGACAGACAGCTAACTATGGCTACACCTTC.

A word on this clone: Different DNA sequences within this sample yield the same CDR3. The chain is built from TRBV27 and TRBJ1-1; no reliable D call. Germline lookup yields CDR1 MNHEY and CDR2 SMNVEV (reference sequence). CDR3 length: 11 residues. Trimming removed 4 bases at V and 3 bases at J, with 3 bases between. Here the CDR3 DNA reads TGTGCCAGCAGTTCATACACTGAAGCTTTCTTT. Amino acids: CASSSYTEAFF.

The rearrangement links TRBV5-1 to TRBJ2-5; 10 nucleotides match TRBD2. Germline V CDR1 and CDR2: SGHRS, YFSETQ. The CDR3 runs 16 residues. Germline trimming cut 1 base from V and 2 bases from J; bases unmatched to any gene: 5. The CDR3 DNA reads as TGCGCCAGCAGCTTGATAGCGGGAGGCCTACAAGAGACCCAGTACTTC. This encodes CASSLIAGGLQETQYF.

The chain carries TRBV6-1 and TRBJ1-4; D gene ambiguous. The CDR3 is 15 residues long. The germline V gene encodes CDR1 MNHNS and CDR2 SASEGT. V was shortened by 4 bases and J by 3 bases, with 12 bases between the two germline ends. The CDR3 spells CASSVTPPANEKLFF. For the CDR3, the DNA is TGTGCCAGCAGTGTCACCCCGCCGGCTAATGAAAAACTGTTTTTT.

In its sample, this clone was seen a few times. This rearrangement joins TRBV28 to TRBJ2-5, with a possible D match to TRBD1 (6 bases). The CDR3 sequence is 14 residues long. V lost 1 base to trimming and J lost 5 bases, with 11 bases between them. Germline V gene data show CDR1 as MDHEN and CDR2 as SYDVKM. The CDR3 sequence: CASSLFGGAETQYF. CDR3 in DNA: TGTGCCAGCAGTTTATTTGGGGGCGCTGAGACCCAGTACTTC.

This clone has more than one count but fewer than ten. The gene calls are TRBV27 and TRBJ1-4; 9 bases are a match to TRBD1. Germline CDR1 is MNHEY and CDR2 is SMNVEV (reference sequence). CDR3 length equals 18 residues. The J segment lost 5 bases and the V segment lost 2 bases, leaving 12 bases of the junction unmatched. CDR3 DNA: TGTGCCAGCAGTTTACTTTCAGGCCGGGACAGGGCGAATGAAAAACTGTTTTTT. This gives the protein CASSLLSGRDRANEKLFF.

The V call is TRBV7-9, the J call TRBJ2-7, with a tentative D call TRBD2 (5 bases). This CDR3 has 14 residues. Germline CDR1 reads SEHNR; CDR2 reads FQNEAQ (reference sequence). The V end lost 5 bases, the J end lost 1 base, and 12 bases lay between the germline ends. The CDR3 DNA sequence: TGTGCCAGCAGCCGCGGACTGTCATCCTACGAGCAGTACTTC. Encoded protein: CASSRGLSSYEQYF.

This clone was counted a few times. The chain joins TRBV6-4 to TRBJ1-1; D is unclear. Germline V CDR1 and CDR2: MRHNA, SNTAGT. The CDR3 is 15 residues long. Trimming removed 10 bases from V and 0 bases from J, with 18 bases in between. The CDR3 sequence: CATRVTPNMNTEAFF. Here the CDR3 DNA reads TGTGCCACCCGGGTCACCCCGAACATGAACACTGAAGCTTTCTTT.

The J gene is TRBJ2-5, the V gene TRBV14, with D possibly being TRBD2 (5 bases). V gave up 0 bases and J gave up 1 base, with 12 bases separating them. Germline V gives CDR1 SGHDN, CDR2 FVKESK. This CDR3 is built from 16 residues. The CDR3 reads CASSQDLGRAQETQYF. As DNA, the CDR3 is TGTGCCAGCAGCCAAGATCTAGGGCGGGCCCAAGAGACCCAGTACTTC.

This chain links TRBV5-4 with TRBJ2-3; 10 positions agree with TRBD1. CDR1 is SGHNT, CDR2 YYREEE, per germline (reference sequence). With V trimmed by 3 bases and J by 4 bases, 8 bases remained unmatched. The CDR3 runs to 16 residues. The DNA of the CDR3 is TGTGCCAGCAGCTCCCCAGGGGACAGGGGACCAGATACGCAGTATTTT. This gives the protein CASSSPGDRGPDTQYF.

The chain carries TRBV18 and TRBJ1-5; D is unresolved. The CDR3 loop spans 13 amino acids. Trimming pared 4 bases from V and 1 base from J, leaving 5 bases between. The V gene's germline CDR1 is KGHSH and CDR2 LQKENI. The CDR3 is CASSRGSNQPQHF. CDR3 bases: TGTGCCAGCTCACGAGGGAGCAATCAGCCCCAGCATTTT.

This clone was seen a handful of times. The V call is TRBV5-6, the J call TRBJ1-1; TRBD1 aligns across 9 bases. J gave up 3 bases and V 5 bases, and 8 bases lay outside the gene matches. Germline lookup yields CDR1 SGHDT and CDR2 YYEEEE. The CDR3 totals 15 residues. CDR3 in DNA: TGTGCCAGCAGGGGACAGGGTAAGGAGGACACTGAAGCTTTCTTT. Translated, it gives CASRGQGKEDTEAFF.

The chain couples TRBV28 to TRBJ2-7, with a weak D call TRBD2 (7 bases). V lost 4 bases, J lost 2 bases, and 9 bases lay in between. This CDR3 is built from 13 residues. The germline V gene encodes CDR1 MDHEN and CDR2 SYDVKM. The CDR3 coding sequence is TGTGCCAGCAGTTCGGGGGGCCCCTACGAGCAGTACTTC. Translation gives CASSSGGPYEQYF.

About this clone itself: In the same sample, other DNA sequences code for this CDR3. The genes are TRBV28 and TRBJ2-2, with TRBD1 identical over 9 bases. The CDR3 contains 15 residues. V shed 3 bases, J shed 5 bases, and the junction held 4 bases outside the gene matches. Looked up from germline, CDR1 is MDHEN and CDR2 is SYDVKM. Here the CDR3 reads CASSLRGQGTGELFF. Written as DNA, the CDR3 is TGTGCCAGCAGTTTGCGAGGACAGGGGACCGGGGAGCTGTTTTTT.

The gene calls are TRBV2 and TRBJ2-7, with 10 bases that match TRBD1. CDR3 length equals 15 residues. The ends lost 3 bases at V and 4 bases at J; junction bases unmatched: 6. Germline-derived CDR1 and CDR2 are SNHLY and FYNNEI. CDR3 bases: TGTGCCAGCAGTGAGGCGGGACAGGGGAGTTACGAGCAGTACTTC. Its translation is CASSEAGQGSYEQYF.

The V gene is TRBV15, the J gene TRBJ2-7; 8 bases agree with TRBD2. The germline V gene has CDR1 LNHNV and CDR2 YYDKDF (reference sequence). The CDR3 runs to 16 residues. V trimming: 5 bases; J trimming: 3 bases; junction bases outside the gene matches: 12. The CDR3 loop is CATSPGGGRGIYEQYF. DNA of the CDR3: TGTGCCACCAGCCCCGGGGGGGGGCGGGGAATCTACGAGCAGTACTTC.

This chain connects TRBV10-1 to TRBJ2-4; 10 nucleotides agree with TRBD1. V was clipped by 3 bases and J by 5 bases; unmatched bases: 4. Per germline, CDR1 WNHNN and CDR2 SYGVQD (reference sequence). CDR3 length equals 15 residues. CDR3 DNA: TGCGCCAGCAGTGACTCCGGGACAGGGGAAAACATTCAGTACTTC. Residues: CASSDSGTGENIQYF.

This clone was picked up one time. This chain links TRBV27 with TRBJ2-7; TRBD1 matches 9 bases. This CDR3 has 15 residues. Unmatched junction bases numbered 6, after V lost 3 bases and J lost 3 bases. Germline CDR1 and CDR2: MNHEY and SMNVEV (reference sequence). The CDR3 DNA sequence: TGTGCCAGCAGTTTGGGTTGGGACAGGGTCTACGAGCAGTACTTC. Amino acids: CASSLGWDRVYEQYF.

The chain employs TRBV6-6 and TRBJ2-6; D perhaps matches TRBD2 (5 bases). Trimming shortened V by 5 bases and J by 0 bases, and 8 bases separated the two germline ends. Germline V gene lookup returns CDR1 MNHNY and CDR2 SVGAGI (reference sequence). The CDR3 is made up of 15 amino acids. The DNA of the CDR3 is TGTGCCAGCAGTAGCCGGGGCTCTGGGGCCAACGTCCTGACTTTC. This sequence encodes CASSSRGSGANVLTF.

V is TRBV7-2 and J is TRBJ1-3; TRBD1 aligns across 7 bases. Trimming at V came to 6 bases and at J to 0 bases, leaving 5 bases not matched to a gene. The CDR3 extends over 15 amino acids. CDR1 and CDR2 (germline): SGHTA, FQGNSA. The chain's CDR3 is CASRAGGASGNTIYF. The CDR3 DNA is TGTGCCAGCAGAGCAGGGGGTGCCTCTGGAAACACCATATATTTT. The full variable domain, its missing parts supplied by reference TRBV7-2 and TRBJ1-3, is GAGVSQSPSNKVTEKGKDVELRCDPISGHTALYWYRQSLGQGLEFLIYFQGNSAPDKSGLPSDRFSAERTGGSVSTLTIQRTQQEDSAVYLCASRAGGASGNTIYFGEGSWLTVV.

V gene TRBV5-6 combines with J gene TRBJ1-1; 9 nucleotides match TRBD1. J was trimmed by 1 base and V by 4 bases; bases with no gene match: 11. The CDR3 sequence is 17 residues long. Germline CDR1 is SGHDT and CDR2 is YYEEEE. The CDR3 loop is CASSPLVDRGTNTEAFF. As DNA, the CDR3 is TGTGCCAGCAGCCCCCTTGTGGACAGGGGAACGAACACTGAAGCTTTCTTT.

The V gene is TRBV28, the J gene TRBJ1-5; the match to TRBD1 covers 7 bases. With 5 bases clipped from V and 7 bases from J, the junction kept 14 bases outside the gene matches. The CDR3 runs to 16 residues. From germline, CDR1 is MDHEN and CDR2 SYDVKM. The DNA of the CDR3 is TGTGCCAGCAGTCTGGCCCTGGGGCCAGGGGGGCAGCCCCAGCATTTT. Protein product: CASSLALGPGGQPQHF.

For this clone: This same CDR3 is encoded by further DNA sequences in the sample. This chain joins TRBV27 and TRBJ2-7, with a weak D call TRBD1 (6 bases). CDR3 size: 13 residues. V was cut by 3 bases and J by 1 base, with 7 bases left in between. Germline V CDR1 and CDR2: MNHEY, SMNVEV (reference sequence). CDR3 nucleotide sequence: TGTGCCAGCAGTTTCGGACAGTCCTACGAGCAGTACTTC. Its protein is CASSFGQSYEQYF.

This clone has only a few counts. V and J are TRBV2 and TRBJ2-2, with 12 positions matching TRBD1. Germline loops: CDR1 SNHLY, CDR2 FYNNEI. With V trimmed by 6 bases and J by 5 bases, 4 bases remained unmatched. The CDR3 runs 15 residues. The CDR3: CASRMGQGATGELFF. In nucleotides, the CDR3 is TGTGCCAGCAGGATGGGACAGGGGGCGACCGGGGAGCTGTTTTTT.

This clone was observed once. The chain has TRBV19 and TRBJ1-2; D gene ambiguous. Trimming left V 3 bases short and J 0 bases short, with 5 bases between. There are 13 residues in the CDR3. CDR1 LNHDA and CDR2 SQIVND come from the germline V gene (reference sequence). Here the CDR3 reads CASSMGTNYGYTF. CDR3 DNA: TGTGCCAGTAGTATGGGCACTAACTATGGCTACACCTTC.

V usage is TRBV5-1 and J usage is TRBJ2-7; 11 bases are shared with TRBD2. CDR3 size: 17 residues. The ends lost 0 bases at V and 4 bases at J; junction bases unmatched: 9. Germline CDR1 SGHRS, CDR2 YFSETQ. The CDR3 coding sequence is TGCGCCAGCAGCTTGGGGACTAGCGGGTCGCTTAGTTACGAGCAGTACTTC. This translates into CASSLGTSGSLSYEQYF. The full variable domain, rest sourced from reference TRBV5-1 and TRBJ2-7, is KAGVTQTPRYLIKTRGQQVTLSCSPISGHRSVSWYQQTPGQGLQFLFEYFSETQRNKGNFPGRFSGRQFSNSRSEMNVSTLELGDSALYLCASSLGTSGSLSYEQYFGPGTRLTVT.

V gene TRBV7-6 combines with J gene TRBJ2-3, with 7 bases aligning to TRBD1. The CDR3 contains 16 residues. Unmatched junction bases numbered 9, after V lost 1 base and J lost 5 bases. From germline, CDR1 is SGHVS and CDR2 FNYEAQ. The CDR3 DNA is TGTGCCAGCAGCTTAGGGACAGGTGGACGAGGAGATACGCAGTATTTT. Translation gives CASSLGTGGRGDTQYF.

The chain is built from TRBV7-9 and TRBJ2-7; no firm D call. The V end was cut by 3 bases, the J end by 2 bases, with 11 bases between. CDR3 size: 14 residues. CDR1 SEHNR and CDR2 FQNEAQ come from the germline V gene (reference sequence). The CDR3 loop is CASSFVLMPYEQYF. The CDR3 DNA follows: TGTGCCAGCAGCTTCGTACTAATGCCCTACGAGCAGTACTTC.

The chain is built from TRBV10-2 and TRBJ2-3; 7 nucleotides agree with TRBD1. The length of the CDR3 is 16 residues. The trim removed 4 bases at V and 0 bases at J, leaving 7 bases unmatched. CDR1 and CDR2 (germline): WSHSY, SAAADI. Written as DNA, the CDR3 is TGCGCCAGCAGTGTCGGGACAGCCCTAAGCACAGATACGCAGTATTTT. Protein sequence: CASSVGTALSTDTQYF.

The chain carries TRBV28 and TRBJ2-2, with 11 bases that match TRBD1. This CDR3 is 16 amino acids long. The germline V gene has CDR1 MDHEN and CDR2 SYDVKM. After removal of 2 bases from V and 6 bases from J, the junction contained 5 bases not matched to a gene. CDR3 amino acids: CASSLTSGQGAGELFF. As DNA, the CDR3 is TGTGCCAGCAGTTTAACGTCGGGACAGGGGGCCGGGGAGCTGTTTTTT. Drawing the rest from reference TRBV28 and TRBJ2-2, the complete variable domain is DVKVTQSSRYLVKRTGEKVFLECVQDMDHENMFWYRQDPGLGLRLIYFSYDVKMKEKGDIPEGYSVSREKKERFSLILESASTNQTSMYLCASSLTSGQGAGELFFGEGSRLTVL.

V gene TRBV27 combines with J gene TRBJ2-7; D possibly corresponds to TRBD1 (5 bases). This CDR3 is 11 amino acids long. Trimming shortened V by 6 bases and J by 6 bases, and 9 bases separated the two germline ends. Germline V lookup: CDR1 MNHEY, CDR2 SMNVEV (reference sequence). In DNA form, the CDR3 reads TGTGCCAGCAGAATGGGGCCCGAGCAGTACTTC. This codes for CASRMGPEQYF.